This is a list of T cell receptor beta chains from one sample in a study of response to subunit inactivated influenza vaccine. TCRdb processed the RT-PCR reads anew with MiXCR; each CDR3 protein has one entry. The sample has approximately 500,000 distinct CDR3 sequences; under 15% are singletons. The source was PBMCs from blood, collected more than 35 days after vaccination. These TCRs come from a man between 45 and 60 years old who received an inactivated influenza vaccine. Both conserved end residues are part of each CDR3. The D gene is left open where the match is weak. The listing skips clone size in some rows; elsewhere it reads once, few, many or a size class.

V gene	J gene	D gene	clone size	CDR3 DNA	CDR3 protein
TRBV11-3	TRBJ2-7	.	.	TGTGCCAGCAGCGCACATCCTGGACGGCAATACGAGCAGTACTTC	CASSAHPGRQYEQYF
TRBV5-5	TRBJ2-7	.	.	TGTGCCAGCAGCTTGGCCTTCGAGGGAGATCCGGACGAGCAGTACTTC	CASSLAFEGDPDEQYF
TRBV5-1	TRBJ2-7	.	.	TGCGCCAGCAGCCCCGGGTGGGGGACCTACGAGCAGTACTTC	CASSPGWGTYEQYF
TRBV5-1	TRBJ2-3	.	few	TGCGCCAGCAAACGGGAGACTAGCACAGATACGCAGTATTTT	CASKRETSTDTQYF
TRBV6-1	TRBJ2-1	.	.	TGTGCCAGTGGCCGGGCCAAAGACAGGTACAATGAGCAGTTCTTC	CASGRAKDRYNEQFF
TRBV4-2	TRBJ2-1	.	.	TGTGCCAGCAGCCAAGGGATAGGGAATGAGCAGTTCTTC	CASSQGIGNEQFF
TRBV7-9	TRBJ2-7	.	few	TGTGCCAGCAGCTTGAAGGCAGCTCCCTCCTACGAGCAGTACTTC	CASSLKAAPSYEQYF
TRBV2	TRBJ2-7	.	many	TGTGCCAGCAGGGTACAGTCCTACGAGCAGTACTTC	CASRVQSYEQYF
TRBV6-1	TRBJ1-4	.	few	TGTGCCAGCGCCGGACAGTGGGATGAAAAACTGTTTTTT	CASAGQWDEKLFF
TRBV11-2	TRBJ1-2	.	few	TGTGCCAGCACAACCGTGGGGATCGGGGAGAACTATGGCTACACCTTC	CASTTVGIGENYGYTF
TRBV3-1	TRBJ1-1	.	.	TGTGCCAGCAGCCAAGTGACCAGTCTAAAAAACACTGAAGCTTTCTTT	CASSQVTSLKNTEAFF
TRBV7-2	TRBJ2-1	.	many	TGTGCCAGCAGCTTATTCCGCGAGCAGTTCTTC	CASSLFREQFF
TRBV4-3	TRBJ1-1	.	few	TGCGCCAGCAGCCATAAACAGGGGAACACTGAAGCTTTCTTT	CASSHKQGNTEAFF
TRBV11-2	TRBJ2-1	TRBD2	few	TGTGCCAGCAACATGCTTGTAGCGGGGGGGGGGAATGAGCAGTTCTTC	CASNMLVAGGGNEQFF
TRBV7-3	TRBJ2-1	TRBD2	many	TGTGCCAGCAGCCGGAACCAGGGAGGGGAGTACAATGAGCAGTTCTTC	CASSRNQGGEYNEQFF
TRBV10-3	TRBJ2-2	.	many	TGTGCCATCAAAGGGGTGGGGAACACCGGGGAGCTGTTTTTT	CAIKGVGNTGELFF
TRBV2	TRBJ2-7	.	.	TGTGCCAGCAGCCCAAGGGCAAGGAGCTCCTACGAGCAGTACTTC	CASSPRARSSYEQYF
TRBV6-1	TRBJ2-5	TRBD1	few	TGTGCCAGCAGTCAATGGGGTGCGTGGTTTGACGGACAGGCTTACCAAGAGACCCAGTACTTC	CASSQWGAWFDGQAYQETQYF
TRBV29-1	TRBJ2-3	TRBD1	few	TGCAGCGTTGAAAACAGGGGGCGCGTCACAGATACGCAGTATTTT	CSVENRGRVTDTQYF
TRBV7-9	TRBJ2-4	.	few	TGTGCCAGCAGCTCGGGGCTCGGGGGAAACATTCAGTACTTC	CASSSGLGGNIQYF
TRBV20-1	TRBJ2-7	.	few	TGCAGTGCTAGTAGCACGGAGACCTACGAGCAGTACTTC	CSASSTETYEQYF
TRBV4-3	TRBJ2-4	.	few	TGCGCCAGCAGCCAAGATAGCGCGGGATCAGCCAAAAACATTCAGTACTTC	CASSQDSAGSAKNIQYF
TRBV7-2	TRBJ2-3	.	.	TGTGCCAGCAGCTTCTCCCCGGATACGCAGTATTTT	CASSFSPDTQYF
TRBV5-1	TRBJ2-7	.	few	TGCGCCAGCAGCCCTCACGGACTATACGAGCAGTACTTC	CASSPHGLYEQYF
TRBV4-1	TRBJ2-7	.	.	TGCGCCAGCAGCCAAGATACGGAAAGGGGTCCAGGACTTTACGAGCAGTACTTC	CASSQDTERGPGLYEQYF
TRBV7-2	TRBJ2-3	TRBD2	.	TGTGCCAGCAGCGAGGGACTAGTCGCAGATACGCAGTATTTT	CASSEGLVADTQYF
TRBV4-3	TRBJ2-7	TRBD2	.	TGCGCCAGCAGCCAAACTCTAGCGGGAGGGTACGAGCAGTACTTC	CASSQTLAGGYEQYF
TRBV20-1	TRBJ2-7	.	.	TGCAGTGCTAGAGGACAGAAACGGCGGTACTTC	CSARGQKRRYF
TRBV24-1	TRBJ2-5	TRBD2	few	TGTGCCACCAGTGATTTGACGGGAGGGCGAGAGACCCAGTACTTC	CATSDLTGGRETQYF
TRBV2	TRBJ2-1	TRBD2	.	TGTGCCAGGCCTAAACTAGCGGGAGGGATCGATGAGCAGTTCTTC	CARPKLAGGIDEQFF
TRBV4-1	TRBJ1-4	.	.	TGCGCCAGCAGCCACTCCCCGACCTGGAATGAAAAACTGTTTTTT	CASSHSPTWNEKLFF
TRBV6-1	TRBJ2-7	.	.	TGTGCCAGCAGTGAAGCAACATCCCGACCCCATTTC	CASSEATSRPHF
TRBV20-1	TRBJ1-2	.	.	TGCAGTGCCAGAGATAGTATACAGAAGATCTATGGCTACACCTTC	CSARDSIQKIYGYTF
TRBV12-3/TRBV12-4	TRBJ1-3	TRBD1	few	TGTGCCAGCAGTTTTTGGCAGGGGGCCAGCTCTGGAAACACCATATATTTT	CASSFWQGASSGNTIYF
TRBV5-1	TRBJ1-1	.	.	TGCGCCAGCAGATTGGACCTGCAGAACACTGAAGCTTTCTTT	CASRLDLQNTEAFF
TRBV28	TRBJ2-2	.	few	TGTGCCAGCAGTTTATTAGTGGGGCCGACCGGGGAGCTGTTTTTT	CASSLLVGPTGELFF
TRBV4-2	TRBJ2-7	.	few	TGTGCCAGCAGCCAATCGCCAGCCGCCTACGAGCAGTACTTC	CASSQSPAAYEQYF
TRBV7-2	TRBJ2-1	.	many	TGTGCCAGCAGCTTATACGGCGGGATCTCCTACAATGAGCAGTTCTTC	CASSLYGGISYNEQFF
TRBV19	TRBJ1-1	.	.	TGTGCCAGTAGTACTCGTCGGGGGGCGAGGACTGAAGCTTTCTTT	CASSTRRGARTEAFF
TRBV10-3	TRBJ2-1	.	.	TGTGCCATCAGTGTTCTGGAGGGGTACAATGAGCAGTTCTTC	CAISVLEGYNEQFF
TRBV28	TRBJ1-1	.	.	TGTGCCAGCAGCCCCCGACGGGGGCGACCCTCGAACACTGAAGCTTTCTTT	CASSPRRGRPSNTEAFF
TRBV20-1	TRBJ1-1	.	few	TGCAGTGCTAGAGATCTCCGAGGAATGAACACTGAAGCTTTCTTT	CSARDLRGMNTEAFF
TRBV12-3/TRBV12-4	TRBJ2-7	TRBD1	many	TGTGCCAGCACCAGGGGGCTATTTCCCTACGAGCAGTACTTC	CASTRGLFPYEQYF
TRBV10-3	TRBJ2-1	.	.	TGTGCCATCAGTGGGCAGAGCTCCTACAATGAGCAGTTCTTC	CAISGQSSYNEQFF
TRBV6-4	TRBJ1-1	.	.	TGTGCCAGCAGTCGGGACGCGGGCGTGACTGAAGCTTTCTTT	CASSRDAGVTEAFF
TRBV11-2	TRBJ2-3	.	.	TGTGCCAGCAGCACGGGTCTCAAAGGGGCGCAGTATTTT	CASSTGLKGAQYF
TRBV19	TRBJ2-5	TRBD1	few	TGTGCCAGTAGTATTGGGACAGGGACGGTGGAGACCCAGTACTTC	CASSIGTGTVETQYF
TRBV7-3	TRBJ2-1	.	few	TGTGCCAGCAGCCCAGGTGTTTTCGATGAGCAGTTCTTC	CASSPGVFDEQFF
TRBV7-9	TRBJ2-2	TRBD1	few	TGTGCCAGCAGCCCGATATACCGGGACAGAAACACCGGGGAGCTGTTTTTT	CASSPIYRDRNTGELFF
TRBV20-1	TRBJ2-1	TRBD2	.	TGCAGTGCTAAGAAACGGACTAGCTCCTACAATGAGCAGTTCTTC	CSAKKRTSSYNEQFF
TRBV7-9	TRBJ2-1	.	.	TGTGCCAGCAGCCTATCGGTAGCGAATGAGCAGTTCTTC	CASSLSVANEQFF
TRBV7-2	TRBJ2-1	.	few	TGTGCCAGCAGCTCGCCGGGACCCGATTTTTCCTACAATGAGCAGTTCTTC	CASSSPGPDFSYNEQFF
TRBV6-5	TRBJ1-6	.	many	TGTGCCAGCAGTTTCTCCGGGACTATAAGCTCCTATAATTCACCCCTCCACTTT	CASSFSGTISSYNSPLHF
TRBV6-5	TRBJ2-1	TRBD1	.	TGTGCCAGCAGTTACATGACAGGGGGCAAGAATGAGCAGTTCTTC	CASSYMTGGKNEQFF
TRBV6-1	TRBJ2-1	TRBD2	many	TGTGCCAGCAGTCCGAGCGGGAGTTACGCGGCTGAGCAGTTCTTC	CASSPSGSYAAEQFF
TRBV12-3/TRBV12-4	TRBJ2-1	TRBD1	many	TGTGCCAGCAGCCAGGACAGGGGGACCCTCAATGAGCAGTTCTTC	CASSQDRGTLNEQFF
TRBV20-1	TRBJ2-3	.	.	TGCAGTGCTAAGGACACGGCCAACACAGATACGCAGTATTTT	CSAKDTANTDTQYF